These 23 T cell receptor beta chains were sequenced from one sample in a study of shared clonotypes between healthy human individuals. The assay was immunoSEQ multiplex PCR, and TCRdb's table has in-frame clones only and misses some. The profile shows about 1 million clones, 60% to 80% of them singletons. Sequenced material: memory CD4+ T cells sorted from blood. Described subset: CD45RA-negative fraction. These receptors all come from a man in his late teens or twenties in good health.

CDR3 nucleotide sequence: TGTGCCAGCAGTTCCGGGGGCGGCTCATCGAACTATGGCTACACCTTC. Residues: CASSSGGGSSNYGYTF. The chain combines TRBV27 with TRBJ1-2; TRBD1 is a possible D gene (6 bases). Germline CDR1 is MNHEY and CDR2 is SMNVEV (reference sequence). The CDR3 consists of 16 residues. Trimming took off 4 bases at V and 2 bases at J, with 17 bases between the two ends.

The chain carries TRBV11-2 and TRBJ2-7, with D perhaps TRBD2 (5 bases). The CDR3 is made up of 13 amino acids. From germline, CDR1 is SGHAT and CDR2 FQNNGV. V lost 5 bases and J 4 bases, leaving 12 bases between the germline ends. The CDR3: CASSPPGRYEQYF. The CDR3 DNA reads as TGTGCCAGCAGCCCCCCGGGAAGATACGAGCAGTACTTC.

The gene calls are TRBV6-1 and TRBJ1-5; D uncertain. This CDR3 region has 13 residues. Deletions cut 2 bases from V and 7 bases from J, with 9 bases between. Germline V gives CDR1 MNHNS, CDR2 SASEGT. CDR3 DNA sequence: TGTGCCAGCAGTGAATCGATGGAGCAGCCCCAGCATTTT. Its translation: CASSESMEQPQHF.

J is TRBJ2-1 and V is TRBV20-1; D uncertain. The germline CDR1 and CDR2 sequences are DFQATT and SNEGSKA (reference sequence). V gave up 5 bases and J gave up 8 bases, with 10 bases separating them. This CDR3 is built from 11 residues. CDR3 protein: CSAPDGHEQFF. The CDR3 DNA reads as TGCAGTGCTCCGGATGGACATGAGCAGTTCTTC.

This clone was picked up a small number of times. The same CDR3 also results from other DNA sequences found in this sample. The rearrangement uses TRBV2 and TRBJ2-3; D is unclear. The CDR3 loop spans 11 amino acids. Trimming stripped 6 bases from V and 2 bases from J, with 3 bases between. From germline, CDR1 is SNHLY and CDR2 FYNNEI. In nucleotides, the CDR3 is TGTGCCAGCAGCCTCACAGATACGCAGTATTTT. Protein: CASSLTDTQYF.

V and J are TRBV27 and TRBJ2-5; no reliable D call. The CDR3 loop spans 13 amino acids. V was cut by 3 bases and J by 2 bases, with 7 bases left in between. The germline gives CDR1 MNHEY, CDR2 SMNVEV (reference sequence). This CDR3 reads CASSFGRQETQYF. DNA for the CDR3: TGTGCCAGCAGTTTTGGACGTCAAGAGACCCAGTACTTC.

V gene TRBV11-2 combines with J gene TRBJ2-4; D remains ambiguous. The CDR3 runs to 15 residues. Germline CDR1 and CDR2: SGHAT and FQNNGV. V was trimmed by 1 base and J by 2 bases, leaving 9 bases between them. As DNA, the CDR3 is TGTGCCAGCAGCTTAGGGTCCGTGACCAAAAACATTCAGTACTTC. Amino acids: CASSLGSVTKNIQYF.

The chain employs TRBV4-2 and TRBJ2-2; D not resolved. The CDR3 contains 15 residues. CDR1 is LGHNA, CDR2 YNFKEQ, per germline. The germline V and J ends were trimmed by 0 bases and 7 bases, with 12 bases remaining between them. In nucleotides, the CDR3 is TGTGCCAGCAGCCAAGAATCTACTGCCGTCGGGGAGCTGTTTTTT. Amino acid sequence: CASSQESTAVGELFF.

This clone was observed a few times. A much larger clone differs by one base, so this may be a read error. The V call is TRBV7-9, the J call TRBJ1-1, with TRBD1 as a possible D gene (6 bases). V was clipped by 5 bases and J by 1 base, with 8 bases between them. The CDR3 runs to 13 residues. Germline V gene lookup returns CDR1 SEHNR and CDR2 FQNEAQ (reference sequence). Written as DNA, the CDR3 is TGTGCCAGCAGCATACAGGGGAACACTGAAGCTTTCTTT. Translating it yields CASSIQGNTEAFF. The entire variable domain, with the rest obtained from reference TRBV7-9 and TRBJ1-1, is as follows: DTGVSQNPRHKITKRGQNVTFRCDPISEHNRLYWYRQTLGQGPEFLTYFQNEAQLEKSRLLSDRFSAERPKGSFSTLEIQRTEQGDSAMYLCASSIQGNTEAFFGQGTRLTVV.

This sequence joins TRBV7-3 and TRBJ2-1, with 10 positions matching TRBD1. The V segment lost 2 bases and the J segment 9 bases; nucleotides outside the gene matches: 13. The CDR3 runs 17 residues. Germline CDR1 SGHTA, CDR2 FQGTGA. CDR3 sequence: CASSLWDIRDRGGEQFF. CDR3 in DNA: TGTGCCAGCAGCTTATGGGATATCCGGGACAGGGGAGGTGAGCAGTTCTTC.

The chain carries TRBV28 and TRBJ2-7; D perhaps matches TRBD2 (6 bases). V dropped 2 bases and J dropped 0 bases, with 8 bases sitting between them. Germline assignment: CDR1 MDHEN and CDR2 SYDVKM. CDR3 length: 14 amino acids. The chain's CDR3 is CASSLGGTSYEQYF. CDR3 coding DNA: TGTGCCAGCAGTTTAGGCGGGACCTCCTACGAGCAGTACTTC.

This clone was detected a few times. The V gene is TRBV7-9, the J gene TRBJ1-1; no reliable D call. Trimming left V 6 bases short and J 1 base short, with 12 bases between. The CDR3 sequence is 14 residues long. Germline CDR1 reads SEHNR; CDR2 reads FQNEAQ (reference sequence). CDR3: CASRGRGSNTEAFF. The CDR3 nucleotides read TGTGCCAGCAGAGGACGGGGTTCGAACACTGAAGCTTTCTTT.

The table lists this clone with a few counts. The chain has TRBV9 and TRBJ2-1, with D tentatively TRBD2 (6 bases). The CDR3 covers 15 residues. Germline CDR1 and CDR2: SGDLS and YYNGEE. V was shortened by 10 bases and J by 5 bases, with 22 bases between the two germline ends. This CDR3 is CAGPTGELGHNEQFF. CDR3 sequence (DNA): TGTGCCGGGCCGACGGGGGAGCTAGGGCACAATGAGCAGTTCTTC.

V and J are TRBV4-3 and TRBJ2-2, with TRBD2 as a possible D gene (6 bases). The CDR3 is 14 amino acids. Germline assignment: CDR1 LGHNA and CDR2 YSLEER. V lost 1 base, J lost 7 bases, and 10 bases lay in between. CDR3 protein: CASSQGGGNGELFF. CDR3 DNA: TGCGCCAGCAGCCAAGGTGGAGGGAACGGGGAGCTGTTTTTT.

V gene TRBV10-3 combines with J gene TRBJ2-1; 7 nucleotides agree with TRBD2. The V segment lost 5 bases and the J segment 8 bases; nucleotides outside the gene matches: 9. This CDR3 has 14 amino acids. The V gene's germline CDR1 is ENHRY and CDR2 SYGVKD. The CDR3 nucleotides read TGTGCCATCAGTCGACTAGCCTCGAACGATGAGCAGTTCTTC. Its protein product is CAISRLASNDEQFF.

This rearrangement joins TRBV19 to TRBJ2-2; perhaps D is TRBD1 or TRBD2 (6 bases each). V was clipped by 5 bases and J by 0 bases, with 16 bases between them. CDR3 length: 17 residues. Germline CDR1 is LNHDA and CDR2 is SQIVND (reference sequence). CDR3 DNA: TGTGCCAGTAGTTTGGGGGGCGCGGCCGCGAACACCGGGGAGCTGTTTTTT. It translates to CASSLGGAAANTGELFF.

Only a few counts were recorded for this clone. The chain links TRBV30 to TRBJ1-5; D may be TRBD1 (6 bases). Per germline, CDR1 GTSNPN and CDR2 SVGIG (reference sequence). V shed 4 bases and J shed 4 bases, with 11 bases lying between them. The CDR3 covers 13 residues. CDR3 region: CAWTGEVNQPQHF. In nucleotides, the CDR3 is TGTGCCTGGACAGGGGAGGTGAATCAGCCCCAGCATTTT.

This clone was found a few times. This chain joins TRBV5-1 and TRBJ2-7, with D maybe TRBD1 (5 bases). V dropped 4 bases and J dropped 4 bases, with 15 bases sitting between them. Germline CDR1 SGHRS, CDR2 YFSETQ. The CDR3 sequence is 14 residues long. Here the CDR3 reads CASSGNGAGYEQYF. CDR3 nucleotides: TGCGCCAGCAGCGGAAATGGGGCTGGGTACGAGCAGTACTTC.

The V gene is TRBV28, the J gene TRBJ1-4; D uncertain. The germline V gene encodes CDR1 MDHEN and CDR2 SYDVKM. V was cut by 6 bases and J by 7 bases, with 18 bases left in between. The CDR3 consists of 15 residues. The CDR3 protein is CASSHRGIVGEKLFF. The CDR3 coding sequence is TGTGCCAGCAGCCACCGGGGAATTGTAGGTGAAAAACTGTTTTTT.

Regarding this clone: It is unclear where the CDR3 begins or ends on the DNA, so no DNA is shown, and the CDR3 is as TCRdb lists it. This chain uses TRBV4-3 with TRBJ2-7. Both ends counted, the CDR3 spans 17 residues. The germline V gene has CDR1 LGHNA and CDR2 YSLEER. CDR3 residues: CASSQFGNGPSSYEQYF.

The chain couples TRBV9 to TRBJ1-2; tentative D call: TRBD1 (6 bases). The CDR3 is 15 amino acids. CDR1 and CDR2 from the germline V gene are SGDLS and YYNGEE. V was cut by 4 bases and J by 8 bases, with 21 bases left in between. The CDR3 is CASSPRTTGLGGYTF. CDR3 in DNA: TGTGCCAGCAGCCCTAGAACCACAGGGCTCGGGGGCTACACCTTC.

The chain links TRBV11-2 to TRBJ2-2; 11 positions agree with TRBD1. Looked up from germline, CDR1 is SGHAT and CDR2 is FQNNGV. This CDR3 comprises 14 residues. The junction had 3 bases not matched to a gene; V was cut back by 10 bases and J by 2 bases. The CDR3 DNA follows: TGTGCCACCCGGACAGGGGGCAACACCGGGGAGCTGTTTTTT. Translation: CATRTGGNTGELFF.

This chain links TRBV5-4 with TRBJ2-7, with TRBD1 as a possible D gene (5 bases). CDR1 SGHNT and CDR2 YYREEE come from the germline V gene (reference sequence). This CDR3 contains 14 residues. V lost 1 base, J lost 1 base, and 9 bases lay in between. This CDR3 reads CASSLRTNSYEQYF. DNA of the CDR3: TGTGCCAGCAGCTTGCGGACAAATTCCTACGAGCAGTACTTC.